The present TCR beta chain was sequenced within a study of PD-L1 blockade in urothelial cancer (dated by TCRdb to 2016 to 2017). In the study overall: Therapy was started in the mid-2010s for all patients, and atezolizumab 1,200 mg was administered intravenously every 3 weeks. About 85% of the 29 patients were males with bladder-origin urothelial cancer, and about 65% of the roughly 30 reported a prior smoking history. In the same patients who had TCR sequencing, pretreatment tumors also underwent whole exome sequencing and RNA sequencing. Blood samples gave median yields of about 150,000 T cells and over 80,000 unique TCRs, along with a median clonality of about 0.084. TCR sequencing covered pretreatment tumor samples and matched, serially collected peripheral blood taken before and after atezolizumab treatment. Progression-free survival longer than 6 months counted as durable clinical benefit, and TCR features were additionally tested against both progression-free and overall survival. Blood samples were analyzed at 3 weeks after treatment start (second dose) and at 6 weeks after treatment start. The study, an exploratory multi-omic analysis, examined somatic, immune and clinical correlates of response to PD-L1 blockade with atezolizumab in urothelial cancer. An ECOG performance status of 0 or 1 was recorded for the patients, and 0 to 3 prior chemotherapy regimens had been received by the patients. Durable clinical benefit was achieved by nine patients and was not achieved by 20 patients. Under 30 patients had pretreatment blood TCR-seq, some 25 had at least one posttreatment blood collection, and some 25 had tumor TCR-seq. Overall study results and their limits: Because of the small sample size (n ≈ 31) and the many exploratory analyses performed, the results are intended to be regarded as hypothesis-generating. Improved progression-free and overall survival was associated with having pretreatment peripheral blood TCR clonality below the median. At 3 weeks after the start of treatment, tumor-associated TCR clones in peripheral blood had expanded more in patients with durable benefit (n ≈ 24, p = 0.022).

Trimming removed 2 bases from V and 0 bases from J, leaving 7 bases between the germline ends. The CDR3 covers 14 residues, taking in both the cysteine and the phenylalanine. The DNA shown is the 42-base CDR3, in frame from base 1. Sequences MDHEN (CDR1) and SYDVKM (CDR2) are obtained from the germline V gene. This clone has just one count. Its antigen is not yet known. No quality values exist for individual bases; no much larger clone is one base distant. Synthetic TCR analog templates were spiked into each PCR so that absolute template abundance could be estimated from read counts. Using the immunoSEQ assay, TCRbeta CDR3 regions were amplified from genomic DNA with bias-controlled V and J gene primers. Sequencing of rearranged TCRbeta segments was performed at approximately 20X coverage. Concerning the study's data processing: Sequencing errors were corrected by clustering and CDR3s were annotated against IMGT to assign V, D and J genes. Only productive TCRbeta rearrangements were used in downstream analyses, excluding out-of-frame or stop-codon sequences. Clonality was calculated as one minus the Shannon entropy normalized by the log of the number of unique productive sequences. Fisher's exact test with Benjamini-Hochberg correction, at a threshold of adjusted p below 0.01, was used to find clones that differed between time points or between blood and tumor. TCRdb took this table from immuneACCESS and kept in-frame rearrangements with V and J called. Such tables lack part of the clones; where checked against another copy, unresolved V genes explain under half of the gap, and the rest is unexplained. D and trimming come from the DNA, and the V and J calls and clone size come from that table. This sample holds tens of thousands of clones; approximately 90% were observed only once. The ten largest clonotypes hold around 8% of the sample.

A total of under 35 patients with locally advanced or metastatic urothelial carcinoma, treated at Memorial Sloan Kettering on a trial protocol, made up the cohort. Peripheral blood mononuclear cells were collected from each patient pretreatment and during treatment, giving between 1 and 8 total time points per patient. The Qiagen DNeasy Blood extraction kit was used to purify genomic DNA from total PBMCs and tumor samples. PBMCs were collected pretreatment and during treatment and were isolated and stored as previously described. Recombination joined TRBV28 with TRBJ1-1, with an unclear D gene assignment. The clonotype comes from a man aged 65 to 85 with urothelial cancer. The sample here was PBMCs, taken around atezolizumab (anti-PD-L1) treatment. The CDR3 loop reads CASSLRRLNTEAFF. The sequenced DNA: TGTGCCAGCAGTTTACGGCGGTTGAACACTGAAGCTTTCTTT.